A selection of T cell receptor beta chains follows, all from one sample in a study of blood T cell repertoires in COVID-19. The data were produced by immunoSEQ multiplex PCR, yet TCRdb's version contains in-frame clones alone and is incomplete. The sample carries about 38,000 clones, just under 75% recorded once. Specimen: peripheral blood. All receptors derive from a man in his 70s with COVID-19, enrolled during active disease. Both conserved end residues are part of each CDR3. Fields, in order: CDR3 protein, CDR3 DNA, V gene, J gene, D gene, clone size. A D gene is named only where the DNA matches it firmly. Clone size is stated in some rows and not others, as once, few, many or a class when expanded.

CASSSFSGNEQFF	TGTGCCAGCAGCTCCTTCTCGGGTAATGAGCAGTTCTTC	TRBV11-1	TRBJ2-1	NA	NA
CASSSRLAGKPYNEQFF	TGTGCCAGCAGCTCCAGACTAGCGGGAAAGCCTTACAATGAGCAGTTCTTC	TRBV7-8	TRBJ2-1	TRBD2	NA
CASSQEVAGVQPQHF	TGCGCCAGCAGCCAAGAGGTTGCAGGGGTGCAGCCCCAGCATTTT	TRBV4-1	TRBJ1-5	NA	NA
CASSLNRGDYGYTF	TGTGCCAGCAGCTTAAACAGGGGGGACTATGGCTACACCTTC	TRBV7-9	TRBJ1-2	TRBD1	medium-sized
CASNRNTANQPQHF	TGTGCCAGCAACAGAAACACAGCCAATCAGCCCCAGCATTTT	TRBV2	TRBJ1-5	NA	few
CASSVTAVGQYF	TGTGCCAGCAGCGTGACAGCCGTGGGGCAGTACTTC	TRBV5-8	TRBJ2-7	NA	NA
CAAGANSGANVLTF	TGTGCCGCGGGGGCCAACTCTGGGGCCAACGTCCTGACTTTC	TRBV19	TRBJ2-6	NA	NA
CAWVIPGGDEQYF	TGTGCCTGGGTAATACCAGGGGGAGACGAGCAGTACTTC	TRBV30	TRBJ2-7	TRBD1	NA
CASSLSGWQFF	TGTGCCAGCAGCCTTTCGGGTTGGCAGTTCTTC	TRBV6-2/TRBV6-3	TRBJ2-1	NA	NA
CASSHEEFGELFF	TGTGCCAGCAGCCATGAGGAATTCGGGGAGCTGTTTTTT	TRBV11-3	TRBJ2-2	NA	NA
CSAMISAGKGSNQPQHF	TGCAGCGCAATGATATCGGCGGGGAAGGGTAGCAATCAGCCCCAGCATTTT	TRBV29-1	TRBJ1-5	NA	NA
CASSVATGGANEKLFF	TGTGCCAGCAGCGTAGCTACAGGGGGGGCTAATGAAAAACTGTTTTTT	TRBV9	TRBJ1-4	TRBD1	NA
CASSLANRGNTEAFF	TGTGCCAGCAGCTTAGCTAACCGGGGGAACACTGAAGCTTTCTTT	TRBV7-2	TRBJ1-1	NA	NA
CASSLSGTSGGFHAYNEQFF	TGTGCCAGCAGCTTATCTGGGACTAGCGGGGGGTTCCATGCCTACAATGAGCAGTTCTTC	TRBV11-3	TRBJ2-1	TRBD2	NA
CSGQRDRGTDTQYF	TGCAGCGGCCAAAGGGACAGGGGCACAGATACGCAGTATTTT	TRBV29-1	TRBJ2-3	TRBD1	NA
CASSLGLPYNEQFF	TGTGCCAGCAGCCTGGGACTCCCCTACAATGAGCAGTTCTTC	TRBV4-2	TRBJ2-1	NA	NA
CATSDRQGRGNQPQHF	TGTGCCACCAGTGACAGACAGGGCCGGGGCAATCAGCCCCAGCATTTT	TRBV24-1	TRBJ1-5	TRBD1	NA
CASSSPGGAVADTQYF	TGCGCCAGCAGCTCCCCGGGTGGGGCGGTGGCAGATACGCAGTATTTT	TRBV5-1	TRBJ2-3	NA	NA
CASSIRTGQAGANVLTF	TGTGCCAGTAGTATCCGGACAGGGCAGGCTGGGGCCAACGTCCTGACTTTC	TRBV19	TRBJ2-6	TRBD1	once
CATSDTGQGKEDTQYF	TGTGCCACCAGTGATACGGGACAGGGGAAGGAAGATACGCAGTATTTT	TRBV24-1	TRBJ2-3	TRBD1	NA
CSVANRGNTIYF	TGCAGCGTGGCGAACAGGGGGAACACCATATATTTT	TRBV29-1	TRBJ1-3	TRBD1	NA
CSAGTRRTLHF	TGCAGTGCCGGGACTCGGCGGACCCTCCACTTT	TRBV20-1	TRBJ1-6	NA	NA
CASSLWGGLNEQFF	TGCGCCAGCAGCTTGTGGGGGGGCCTCAATGAGCAGTTCTTC	TRBV5-1	TRBJ2-1	NA	NA
CASRLSSAGELFF	TGTGCCAGCAGGCTCTCTAGCGCCGGGGAGCTGTTTTTT	TRBV11-2	TRBJ2-2	NA	NA
CASSRQAGNTIYF	TGTGCCAGCAGTCGACAGGCTGGAAACACCATATATTTT	TRBV6-4	TRBJ1-3	NA	NA
CATSPRPGGGRGYTF	TGCGCCACCAGCCCGCGACCGGGGGGGGGACGCGGCTACACCTTC	TRBV5-1	TRBJ1-2	NA	NA
CASSLPNTEAFF	TGTGCCAGCTCGCTACCGAACACTGAAGCTTTCTTT	TRBV2	TRBJ1-1	NA	NA
CASMRALKSSGANVLTF	TGTGCCAGCATGCGGGCCCTTAAAAGCTCTGGGGCCAACGTCCTGACTTTC	TRBV21-1	TRBJ2-6	NA	NA
CAWRTGRGYTF	TGTGCCTGGAGAACAGGGCGGGGCTACACCTTC	TRBV30	TRBJ1-2	NA	NA
CASSQDQGYLYGYTF	TGCGCCAGCAGCCAAGATCAGGGGTACCTCTATGGCTACACCTTC	TRBV4-1	TRBJ1-2	NA	NA
CATSIGPGTFSYEQYF	TGTGCCACCAGCATTGGACCCGGGACTTTTTCCTACGAGCAGTACTTC	TRBV15	TRBJ2-7	NA	NA
CATSVSAADYNEQFF	TGTGCCACCAGTGTTTCCGCAGCGGATTACAATGAGCAGTTCTTC	TRBV24-1	TRBJ2-1	NA	NA
CASSQAGGPLNEQFF	TGTGCCAGCAGCCAAGCGGGAGGGCCCCTCAATGAGCAGTTCTTC	TRBV7-7	TRBJ2-1	TRBD2	NA
CASSHSTTSGFYNEQFF	TGTGCCAGCTCACACTCTACGACTAGCGGATTCTACAATGAGCAGTTCTTC	TRBV18	TRBJ2-1	TRBD2	NA
CASSPWTAPYEQYF	TGTGCCAGCAGCCCCTGGACAGCCCCCTACGAGCAGTACTTC	TRBV6-5	TRBJ2-7	NA	NA
CASSLGQSGSYEQYF	TGTGCCAGCAGCTTAGGCCAGTCGGGCTCCTACGAGCAGTACTTC	TRBV7-3	TRBJ2-7	NA	NA
CASSFGQGAENYEQYF	TGTGCCAGCAGCTTCGGTCAGGGGGCTGAAAACTACGAGCAGTACTTC	TRBV7-8	TRBJ2-7	TRBD1	NA
CASSEIQGQPQHF	TGTGCCAGCAGTGAAATACAGGGGCAGCCCCAGCATTTT	TRBV6-4	TRBJ1-5	TRBD1	NA
CASSSGDGTEAFF	TGCGCCAGCAGTTCGGGGGACGGCACTGAAGCTTTCTTT	TRBV10-1	TRBJ1-1	NA	NA
CASSSSGRNTEAFF	TGTGCCAGCAGCTCCAGCGGGCGGAACACTGAAGCTTTCTTT	TRBV7-9	TRBJ1-1	NA	NA
CASSQNRNEQFF	TGTGCCAGCAGCCAAAATAGAAATGAGCAGTTCTTC	TRBV3-1/TRBV3-2	TRBJ2-1	NA	NA
CASSLGQGVRNQPQHF	TGTGCCAGCAGCTTAGGACAGGGCGTAAGGAATCAGCCCCAGCATTTT	TRBV7-9	TRBJ1-5	TRBD1	NA
CASSLVGGDTEAFF	TGCGCCAGCAGCTTGGTGGGGGGAGACACTGAAGCTTTCTTT	TRBV5-1	TRBJ1-1	NA	NA
CASSQGDRVPLYGYTF	TGTGCCAGCAGCCAAGGGGACAGGGTGCCCCTCTATGGCTACACCTTC	TRBV3-1/TRBV3-2	TRBJ1-2	TRBD1	NA
CASSVTLGAENIQYF	TGTGCCAGCAGCGTAACTCTGGGGGCTGAAAACATTCAGTACTTC	TRBV9	TRBJ2-4	NA	NA
CAISESQGLYEQYF	TGTGCCATCAGTGAGTCACAGGGTCTCTACGAGCAGTACTTC	TRBV10-3	TRBJ2-7	NA	NA
CASSPDRGQQYF	TGCGCCAGCAGCCCAGACAGGGGGCAACAGTACTTC	TRBV4-1	TRBJ2-7	TRBD1	NA
CASSKDRTNYGYTF	TGTGCCAGCAGTAAAGACAGGACTAACTATGGCTACACCTTC	TRBV6-4	TRBJ1-2	NA	NA
CASRDLRERETQYF	TGTGCCAGCAGAGATTTGAGGGAGAGAGAGACCCAGTACTTC	TRBV5-4	TRBJ2-5	NA	NA